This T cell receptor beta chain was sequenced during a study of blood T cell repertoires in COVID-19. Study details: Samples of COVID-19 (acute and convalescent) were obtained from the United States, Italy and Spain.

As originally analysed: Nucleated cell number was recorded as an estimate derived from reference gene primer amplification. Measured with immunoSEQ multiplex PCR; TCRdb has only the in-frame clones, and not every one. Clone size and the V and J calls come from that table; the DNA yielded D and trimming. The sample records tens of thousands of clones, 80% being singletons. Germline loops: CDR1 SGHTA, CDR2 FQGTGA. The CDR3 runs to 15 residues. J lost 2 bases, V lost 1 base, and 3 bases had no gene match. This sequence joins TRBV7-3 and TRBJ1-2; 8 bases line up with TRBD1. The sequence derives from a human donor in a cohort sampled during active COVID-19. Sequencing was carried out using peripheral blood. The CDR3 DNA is TGTGCCAGCAGCTTAAGGAGGACAGGGAACTATGGCTACACCTTC. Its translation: CASSLRRTGNYGYTF.